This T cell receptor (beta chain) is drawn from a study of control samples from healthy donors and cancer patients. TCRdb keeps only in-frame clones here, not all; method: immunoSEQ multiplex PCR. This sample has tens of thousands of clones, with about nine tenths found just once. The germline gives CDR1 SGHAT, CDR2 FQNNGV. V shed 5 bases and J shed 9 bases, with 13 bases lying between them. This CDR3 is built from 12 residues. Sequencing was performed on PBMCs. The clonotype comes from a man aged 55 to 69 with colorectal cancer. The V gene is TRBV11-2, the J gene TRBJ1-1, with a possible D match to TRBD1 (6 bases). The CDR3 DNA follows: TGTGCCAGCAGCCACACAGGGACCCAAGCTTTCTTT. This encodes CASSHTGTQAFF.